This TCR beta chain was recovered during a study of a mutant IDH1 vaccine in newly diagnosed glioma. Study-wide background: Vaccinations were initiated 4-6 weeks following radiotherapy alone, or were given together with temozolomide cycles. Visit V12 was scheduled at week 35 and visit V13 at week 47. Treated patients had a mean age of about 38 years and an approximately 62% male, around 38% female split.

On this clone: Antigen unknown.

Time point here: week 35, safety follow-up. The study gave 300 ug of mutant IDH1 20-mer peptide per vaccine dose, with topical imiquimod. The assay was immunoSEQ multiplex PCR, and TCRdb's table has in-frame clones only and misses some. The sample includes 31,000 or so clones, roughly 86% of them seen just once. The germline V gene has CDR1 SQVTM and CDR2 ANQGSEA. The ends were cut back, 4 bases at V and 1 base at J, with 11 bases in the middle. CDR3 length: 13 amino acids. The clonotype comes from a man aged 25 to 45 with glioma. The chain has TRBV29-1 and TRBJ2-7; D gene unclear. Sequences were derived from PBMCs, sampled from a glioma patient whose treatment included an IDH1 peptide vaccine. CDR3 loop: CSVAGSLSYEQYF. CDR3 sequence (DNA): TGCAGCGTTGCCGGGTCGCTTTCCTACGAGCAGTACTTC.